Listed below are T cell receptor beta chains from one sample, sequenced in a study of blood T cell repertoires in COVID-19. Profiling relied on immunoSEQ multiplex PCR, and the TCRdb table lists in-frame clones only, not all of them. This table has approximately 160,000 clones, over 85% appearing once. Sequencing was done on a sample of peripheral blood. The receptor source for this set is a woman aged 55-75 years with COVID-19, enrolled during active disease. Both conserved end residues are part of each CDR3. Fields, in order: D gene, clone size, V gene, CDR3 length, J gene, CDR3 DNA, CDR3 protein. The D gene is left open where the match is weak. Where a row states a size, it is once, few, many or the class of an expanded clone; other rows omit it.

-,-,TRBV6-1,15,TRBJ1-6,TGTGCCAGCAGTGAAATCAAGGGGCTGGATTCACCCCTCCACTTT,CASSEIKGLDSPLHF
-,once,TRBV6-5,14,TRBJ2-5,TGTGCCAGCAGTTACGTGGGGGGAGGAGAGACCCAGTACTTC,CASSYVGGGETQYF
-,-,TRBV19,18,TRBJ1-3,TGTGCCAGTAGTATCCTCAGCTTTGCCGGACAAGAGAAAAACACCATATATTTT,CASSILSFAGQEKNTIYF
TRBD2,-,TRBV5-4,15,TRBJ2-7,TGTGCCAGCAGCCCAACCGGGACTATCAACTACGAGCAGTACTTC,CASSPTGTINYEQYF
-,-,TRBV18,16,TRBJ2-4,TGTGCCAGCTCACCAGGCCCTAGTCTAGCCAAAAACATTCAGTACTTC,CASSPGPSLAKNIQYF
TRBD1,few,TRBV9,12,TRBJ2-3,TGTGCCAGCAGCGGAGGACAGGCGGATAAGTATTTT,CASSGGQADKYF
-,-,TRBV20-1,14,TRBJ1-5,TGCAGTGCTAGTGATCTCCGGGGCAATCAGCCCCAGCATTTT,CSASDLRGNQPQHF
-,-,TRBV28,16,TRBJ2-1,TGTGCCAGCAGTCCACTCCGGGACAAAGATTACAATGAGCAGTTCTTC,CASSPLRDKDYNEQFF
TRBD1,once,TRBV5-6,15,TRBJ1-5,TGTGCCAGCAGCTTCGCCGGGACAGGGAATCAGCCCCAGCATTTT,CASSFAGTGNQPQHF
TRBD1,-,TRBV29-1,14,TRBJ1-1,TGCAGCGTCCGCCTCGACAGGGAAAACACTGAAGCTTTCTTT,CSVRLDRENTEAFF
-,-,TRBV7-8,16,TRBJ2-5,TGTGCCAGCAGCTTATTAGGACCAGGGGAGTTAGGGACCCAGTACTTC,CASSLLGPGELGTQYF
-,-,TRBV7-3,17,TRBJ2-2,TGTGCCAGCAGCTCCCTCCCGGCCGGGGGGCGGTCCGGGGAGCTGTTTTTT,CASSSLPAGGRSGELFF
-,-,TRBV7-2,15,TRBJ1-6,TGTGCCAGCAGCTCCCTCGGGGGGTCTATTTCACCCCTCCACTTT,CASSSLGGSISPLHF
TRBD1,-,TRBV5-1,17,TRBJ2-6,TGCGCCAGCAGCTTGGGGGCGACAGGGACCGGGGCCAACGTCCTGACTTTC,CASSLGATGTGANVLTF
-,-,TRBV6-4,15,TRBJ1-2,TGTGCCAGCAGTGACGAGGCAGGGCCATTCTATGGCTACACCTTC,CASSDEAGPFYGYTF
-,-,TRBV9,17,TRBJ2-3,TGTGCCAGCAGCGTAGGGCCTCCTTGGCGGGGAACAGATACGCAGTATTTT,CASSVGPPWRGTDTQYF
-,-,TRBV19,15,TRBJ1-1,TGTGCCAGTAGTATGGGTAGGGGCGCGGTATCTGAAGCTTTCTTT,CASSMGRGAVSEAFF
-,-,TRBV5-8,16,TRBJ1-4,TGTGCCAGCAGCTCATACAGTTTCCCAACTAATGAAAAACTGTTTTTT,CASSSYSFPTNEKLFF
-,-,TRBV3-1/TRBV3-2,13,TRBJ2-7,TGTGCCAGCAGCCAAGTCAGGAATCTCGAGCAGTACTTC,CASSQVRNLEQYF
-,-,TRBV6-2/TRBV6-3,14,TRBJ2-3,TGTGCCAGCAGGTACCGGGATACCACAGATACGCAGTATTTT,CASRYRDTTDTQYF
TRBD1,few,TRBV7-2,17,TRBJ1-1,TGTGCCAGCAGCTTAGGGACAGGAAATATTGTAGTCACTGAAGCTTTCTTT,CASSLGTGNIVVTEAFF
-,-,TRBV5-8,14,TRBJ2-3,TGTGCCAGCAGTTATAGCGGACACACAGATACGCAGTATTTT,CASSYSGHTDTQYF
TRBD1,once,TRBV27,14,TRBJ1-2,TGTGCCAGCAGCCAGGGACAGGGTAGGAGAGGCTACACCTTC,CASSQGQGRRGYTF
-,-,TRBV5-1,16,TRBJ1-1,TGCGCCAGCAGCTTGTTTGGAGTAGTCGAGGGCACTGAAGCTTTCTTT,CASSLFGVVEGTEAFF
-,once,TRBV4-1,13,TRBJ1-1,TGCGCCAGCAGCCAAAGGGGGTGGACTGAAGCTTTCTTT,CASSQRGWTEAFF
-,-,TRBV11-3,12,TRBJ2-2,TGTGCCAGCAGCTTTGTTCCGGGGGAGCTGTTTTTT,CASSFVPGELFF
-,-,TRBV19,15,TRBJ1-2,TGTGCCAGTAGTATTGGAGCTATCCAGGGTCATGGCTACACCTTC,CASSIGAIQGHGYTF
TRBD1,-,TRBV5-8,16,TRBJ1-5,TGTGCCAGCAGCTTGTCACTGGACAGGGGCAATCAGCCCCAGCATTTT,CASSLSLDRGNQPQHF
-,-,TRBV4-1,13,TRBJ2-5,TGCGCCAGCAGCGCCCGCACCGAGGAGACCCAGTACTTC,CASSARTEETQYF
-,-,TRBV4-1,14,TRBJ1-2,TGCGCCAGCAGCCAAGAGATCGGTCTAGGTGGCTACACCTTC,CASSQEIGLGGYTF
-,-,TRBV7-9,18,TRBJ1-3,TGTGCCAGCAGCACCACTAGGGGGGGCAGAAGCTCTGGAAACACCATATATTTT,CASSTTRGGRSSGNTIYF
TRBD2,-,TRBV5-1,17,TRBJ2-1,TGCGCCAGCAGCTTGACGCTAGCGGGGGCAGTTAGTCCTGAGCAGTTCTTC,CASSLTLAGAVSPEQFF
TRBD1,-,TRBV4-2,14,TRBJ1-1,TGTGCCAGCAGTACAGGGGGCCCGGACACTGAAGCTTTCTTT,CASSTGGPDTEAFF
TRBD1,-,TRBV19,13,TRBJ1-6,TGTGCCAGTAGTCTACAGGGGGGATCACCCCTCCACTTT,CASSLQGGSPLHF
TRBD1,-,TRBV19,15,TRBJ1-2,TGTGCCAGTAGTATTACGGACAGGCTAACGGGCGGCTACACCTTC,CASSITDRLTGGYTF
-,-,TRBV6-5,13,TRBJ2-5,TGTGCCAGCAGTTATGGGCCCCAAGAGACCCAGTACTTC,CASSYGPQETQYF
-,-,TRBV9,14,TRBJ1-6,TGTGCCAGCAGCGTAGCGTATGAGAATTCACCCCTCCACTTT,CASSVAYENSPLHF
TRBD2,-,TRBV6-5,16,TRBJ2-1,TGTGCCAGCAGTTACTCGATGGTAGCGGGGGACAATGAGCAGTTCTTC,CASSYSMVAGDNEQFF
-,-,TRBV3-1/TRBV3-2,15,TRBJ1-1,TGTGCCAGCAGCCAAGATATAGGCAGCGGAGTTGAAGCTTTCTTT,CASSQDIGSGVEAFF
TRBD1,-,TRBV7-9,14,TRBJ1-2,TGTGCCAGCAGCCAAACAGGGGTGGGCTATGGCTACACCTTC,CASSQTGVGYGYTF
TRBD2,-,TRBV3-1/TRBV3-2,14,TRBJ2-7,TGTGCCAGCAGCGAGACTAGCGGGGATTACGAGCAGTACTTC,CASSETSGDYEQYF
-,-,TRBV5-8,16,TRBJ2-7,TGTGCCAGCAGCTTGGTATTTGGCAGGGTATCCTACGAGCAGTACTTC,CASSLVFGRVSYEQYF
TRBD1,-,TRBV30,18,TRBJ1-4,TGTGCCTGGAGTGCAGATTGGGTGACAGGGCCCAAAAATGAAAAACTGTTTTTT,CAWSADWVTGPKNEKLFF
TRBD1,-,TRBV5-6,15,TRBJ2-7,TGTGCCAGCAGCTCCCCGGGACAGGGGGCTTACGAGCAGTACTTC,CASSSPGQGAYEQYF
-,-,TRBV11-2,16,TRBJ1-5,TGTGCCAGCAGCTACGACGGACAGAATAGCAATCAGCCCCAGCATTTT,CASSYDGQNSNQPQHF
-,-,TRBV6-6,16,TRBJ2-7,TGTGCCAGCAGTTACTCTGTACAGGGAGTAGCCTACGAGCAGTACTTC,CASSYSVQGVAYEQYF
-,-,TRBV19,15,TRBJ2-2,TGTGCCAGTAGCAGGGACACTTTGAACACCGGGGAGCTGTTTTTT,CASSRDTLNTGELFF
-,-,TRBV9,18,TRBJ1-4,TGTGCCAGCAGCGTCTCCCCCCGGACGGGGGCAACTAATGAAAAACTGTTTTTT,CASSVSPRTGATNEKLFF
TRBD2,-,TRBV5-1,15,TRBJ2-1,TGCGCCAGCAGCTTGGAGGTAGCGGGGTCAGGTGAGCAGTTCTTC,CASSLEVAGSGEQFF
-,-,TRBV6-2/TRBV6-3,13,TRBJ1-5,TGTGCCAGCAGCGACAGGACCAATCAGCCCCAGCATTTT,CASSDRTNQPQHF
-,-,TRBV29-1,13,TRBJ1-4,TGCAGCGTCTCGTTAGGGGTTAATGAAAAACTGTTTTTT,CSVSLGVNEKLFF
-,-,TRBV27,14,TRBJ1-6,TGTGCCACGCTTGGAGGCTCCTATAATTCACCCCTCCACTTT,CATLGGSYNSPLHF
TRBD2,-,TRBV10-3,17,TRBJ2-1,TGTGCCATCAGTAGGGGCAGCAGCGGGGGGTACCACAATGAGCAGTTCTTC,CAISRGSSGGYHNEQFF
-,-,TRBV7-9,17,TRBJ2-4,TGTGCCAGCAGCTTAGAGGGGCCCAGCCTAGCCAAAAACATTCAGTACTTC,CASSLEGPSLAKNIQYF
-,-,TRBV5-5,16,TRBJ1-2,TGTGCCAGCAGCTTGATAGCAGCCACCAGCGGCTATGGCTACACCTTC,CASSLIAATSGYGYTF
-,-,TRBV6-5,13,TRBJ2-7,TGTGCCAGCAGTTACAGGGAGTCCTACGAGCAGTACTTC,CASSYRESYEQYF
TRBD1,-,TRBV29-1,15,TRBJ2-1,TGCAGCGTTGGACGTAGACAGGGGGGGAGGTATGAGCAGTTCTTC,CSVGRRQGGRYEQFF
-,-,TRBV3-1/TRBV3-2,15,TRBJ1-1,TGTGCCAGCAGCCAAGGTTGGAGGGTAGATTTAGAAGCTTTCTTT,CASSQGWRVDLEAFF
TRBD1,-,TRBV27,18,TRBJ1-5,TGTGCCAGCGGTTCGGGACAGGGCAGAACTGGGAGCAATCAGCCCCAGCATTTT,CASGSGQGRTGSNQPQHF
-,-,TRBV3-1/TRBV3-2,16,TRBJ1-2,TGTGCCAGCAGCGAAGGTCCAACCAGGGGTCGGTCGGGCTACACCTTC,CASSEGPTRGRSGYTF